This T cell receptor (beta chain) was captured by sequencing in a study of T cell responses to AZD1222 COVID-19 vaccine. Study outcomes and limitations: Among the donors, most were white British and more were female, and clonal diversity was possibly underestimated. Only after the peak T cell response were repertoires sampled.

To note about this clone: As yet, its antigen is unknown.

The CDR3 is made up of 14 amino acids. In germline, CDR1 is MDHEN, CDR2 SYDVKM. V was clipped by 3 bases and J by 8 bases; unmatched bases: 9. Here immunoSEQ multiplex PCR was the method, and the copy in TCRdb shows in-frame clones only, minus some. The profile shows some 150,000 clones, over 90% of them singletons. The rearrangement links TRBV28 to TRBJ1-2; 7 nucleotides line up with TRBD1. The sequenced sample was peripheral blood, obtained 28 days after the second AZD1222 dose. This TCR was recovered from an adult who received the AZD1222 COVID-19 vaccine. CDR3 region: CASSFFDRAGGYTF. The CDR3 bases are TGTGCCAGCAGTTTCTTTGACAGGGCTGGAGGCTACACCTTC.